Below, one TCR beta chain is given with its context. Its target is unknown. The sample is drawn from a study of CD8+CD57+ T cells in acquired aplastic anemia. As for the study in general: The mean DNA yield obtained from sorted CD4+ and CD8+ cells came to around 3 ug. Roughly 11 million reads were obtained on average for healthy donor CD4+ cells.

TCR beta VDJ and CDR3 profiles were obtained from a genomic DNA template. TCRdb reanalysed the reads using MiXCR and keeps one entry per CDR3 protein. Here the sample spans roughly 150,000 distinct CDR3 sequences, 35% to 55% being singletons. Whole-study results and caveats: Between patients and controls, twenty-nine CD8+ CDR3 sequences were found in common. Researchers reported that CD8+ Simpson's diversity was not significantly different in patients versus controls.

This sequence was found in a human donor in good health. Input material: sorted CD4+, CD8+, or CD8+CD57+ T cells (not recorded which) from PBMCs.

The CDR3, as DNA: TGCAGTGCTGACAGGGGCGAGCAGTACTTC. It specifies CSADRGEQYF. The genes are TRBV20-1 and TRBJ2-7; 8 nucleotides agree with TRBD1. The trim removed 5 bases at V and 6 bases at J, leaving 0 bases unmatched. This CDR3 has 10 residues. Germline-derived CDR1 and CDR2 are DFQATT and SNEGSKA (reference sequence).